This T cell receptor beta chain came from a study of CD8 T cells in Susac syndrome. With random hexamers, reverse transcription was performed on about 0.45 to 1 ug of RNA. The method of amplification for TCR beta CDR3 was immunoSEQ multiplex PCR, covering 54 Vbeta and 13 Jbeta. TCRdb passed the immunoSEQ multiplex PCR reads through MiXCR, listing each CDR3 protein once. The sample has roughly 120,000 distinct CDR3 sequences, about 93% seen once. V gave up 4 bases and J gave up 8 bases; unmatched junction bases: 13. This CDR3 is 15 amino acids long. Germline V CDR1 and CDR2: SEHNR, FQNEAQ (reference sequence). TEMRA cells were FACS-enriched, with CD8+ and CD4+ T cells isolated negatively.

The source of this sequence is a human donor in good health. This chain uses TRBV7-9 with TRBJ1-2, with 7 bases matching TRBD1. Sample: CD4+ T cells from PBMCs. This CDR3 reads CASSSDERGPIGYTF. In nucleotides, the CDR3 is TGTGCCAGCAGCTCCGACGAAAGGGGGCCGATAGGCTACACCTTC. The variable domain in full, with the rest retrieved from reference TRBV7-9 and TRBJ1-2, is DTGVSQNPRHKITKRGQNVTFRCDPISEHNRLYWYRQTLGQGPEFLTYFQNEAQLEKSRLLSDRFSAERPKGSFSTLEIQRTEQGDSAMYLCASSSDERGPIGYTFGSGTRLTVV.